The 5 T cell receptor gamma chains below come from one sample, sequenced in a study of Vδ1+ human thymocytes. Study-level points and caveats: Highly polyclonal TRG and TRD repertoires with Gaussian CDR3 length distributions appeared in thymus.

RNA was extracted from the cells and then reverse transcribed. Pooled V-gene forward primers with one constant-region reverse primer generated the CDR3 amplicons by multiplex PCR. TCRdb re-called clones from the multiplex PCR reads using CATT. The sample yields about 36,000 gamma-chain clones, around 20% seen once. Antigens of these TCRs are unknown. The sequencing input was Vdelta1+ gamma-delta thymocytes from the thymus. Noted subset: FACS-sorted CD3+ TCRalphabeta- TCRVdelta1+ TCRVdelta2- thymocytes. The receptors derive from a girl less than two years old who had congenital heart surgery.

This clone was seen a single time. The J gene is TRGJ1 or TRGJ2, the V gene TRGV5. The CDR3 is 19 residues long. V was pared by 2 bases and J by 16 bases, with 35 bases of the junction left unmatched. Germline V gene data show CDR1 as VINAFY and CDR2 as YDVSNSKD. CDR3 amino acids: CATWDMIDWSENGEWRNLF. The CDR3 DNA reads TGTGCCACCTGGGACATGATAGATTGGTCAGAAAATGGAGAATGGAGGAATCTCTTT.

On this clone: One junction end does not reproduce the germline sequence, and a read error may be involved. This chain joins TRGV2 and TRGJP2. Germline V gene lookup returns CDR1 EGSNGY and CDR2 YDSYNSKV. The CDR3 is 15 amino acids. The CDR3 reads CATWERHSRDWIKTF. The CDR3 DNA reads TGTGCCACCTGGGAAAGACATAGTAGAGATTGGATCAAGACGTTT.

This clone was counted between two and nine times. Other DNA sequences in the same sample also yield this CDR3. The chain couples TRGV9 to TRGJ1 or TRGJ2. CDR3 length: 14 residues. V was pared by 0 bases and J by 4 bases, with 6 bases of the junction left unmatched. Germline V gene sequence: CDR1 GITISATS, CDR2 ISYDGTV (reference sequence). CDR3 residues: CALWEVRGYYKKLF. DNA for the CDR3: TGTGCCTTGTGGGAGGTGCGAGGGTATTATAAGAAACTCTTT.

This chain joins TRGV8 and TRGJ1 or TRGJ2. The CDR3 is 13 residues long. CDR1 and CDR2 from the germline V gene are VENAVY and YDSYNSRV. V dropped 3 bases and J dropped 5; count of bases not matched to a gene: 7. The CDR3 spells CATWDLVDYKKLF. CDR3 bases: TGTGCCACCTGGGATCTCGTGGATTATAAGAAACTCTTT.

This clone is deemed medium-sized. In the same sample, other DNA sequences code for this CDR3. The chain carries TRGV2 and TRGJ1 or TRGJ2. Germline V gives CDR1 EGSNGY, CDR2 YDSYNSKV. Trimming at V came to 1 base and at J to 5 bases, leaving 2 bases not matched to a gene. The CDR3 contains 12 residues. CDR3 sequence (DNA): TGTGCCACCTGGGACGGAGATTATAAGAAACTCTTT. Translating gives CATWDGDYKKLF.